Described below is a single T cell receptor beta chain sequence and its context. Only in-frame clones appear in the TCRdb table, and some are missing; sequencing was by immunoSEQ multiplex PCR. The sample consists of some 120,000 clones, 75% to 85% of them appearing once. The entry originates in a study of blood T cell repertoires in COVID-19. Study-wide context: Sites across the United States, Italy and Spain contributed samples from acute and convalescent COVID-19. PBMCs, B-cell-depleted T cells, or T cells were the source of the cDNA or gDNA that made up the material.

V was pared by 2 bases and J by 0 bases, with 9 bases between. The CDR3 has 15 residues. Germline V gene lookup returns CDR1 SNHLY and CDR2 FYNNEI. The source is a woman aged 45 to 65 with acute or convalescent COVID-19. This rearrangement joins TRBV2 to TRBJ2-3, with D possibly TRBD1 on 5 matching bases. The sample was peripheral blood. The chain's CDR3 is CASSERGLSTDTQYF. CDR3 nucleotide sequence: TGTGCCAGCAGTGAAAGGGGCCTTAGCACAGATACGCAGTATTTT. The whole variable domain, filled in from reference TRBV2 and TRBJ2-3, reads EPEVTQTPSHQVTQMGQEVILRCVPISNHLYFYWYRQILGQKVEFLVSFYNNEISEKSEIFDDQFSVERPDGSNFTLKIRSTKLEDSAMYFCASSERGLSTDTQYFGPGTRLTVL.